Sequencing of this T cell receptor beta chain was carried out in a study of T cells in Graves' hyperthyroidism and ophthalmopathy. General study findings and limits: Most expanded thyroid clonotypes above 0.001 recurred in blood. Classification by a 13 V-J model distinguished ophthalmopathy from stable hyperthyroidism.

This clonotype was seen ten or more times. What it recognizes is unknown. For the diagnoses, clinical symptoms, serum thyroxine and TRAb, thyroid ultrasound and orbital computed tomography were used. The PBMCs were taken from around 9 ml of fresh peripheral blood. The CDR3 length is 14 residues. Trimming left V 2 bases short and J 3 bases short, with 11 bases between. Per the germline V gene, CDR1 is ENHRY and CDR2 is SYGVKD. Amplification of TCR beta CDR3 regions was performed using RNA transcripts as template. With the HTBI primer set, the TCR CDR3 went through a first round of RT-PCR. TCRdb reprocessed the multiplex PCR reads with MiXCR, giving one entry per CDR3 protein. The table lists approximately 590,000 distinct CDR3 sequences, around 14% of them singletons.

Material: blood. This TCR was sampled from a woman in her twenties or thirties with Graves' hyperthyroidism. The genes are TRBV10-3 and TRBJ2-7; weak D call: TRBD1 (5 bases). The CDR3 loop is CAISEPQDSYEQYF. The CDR3 coding sequence is TGTGCCATCAGTGAGCCCCAAGACAGCTACGAGCAGTACTTC.